The 8 T cell receptor beta chains below all came from one sample that was sequenced in a study of blood T cell repertoires in COVID-19. The table came from immunoSEQ multiplex PCR; TCRdb's copy has only in-frame clones and leaves some out. This sample carries over 150,000 clones, approximately 86% of them seen once, and the ten largest clones take 2.5%. Sequenced sample: peripheral blood. The receptors here all came from a woman at least 80 years old with COVID-19, enrolled during active disease.

This chain connects TRBV20-1 to TRBJ2-7; D may be TRBD2 (6 bases). V lost 6 bases and J lost 4, with 10 bases in between. This CDR3 region has 11 residues. The germline CDR1 and CDR2 sequences are DFQATT and SNEGSKA (reference sequence). The CDR3 loop is CSARERYEQYF. The CDR3 DNA follows: TGCAGTGCGCGGGAACGATACGAGCAGTACTTC.

The V gene is TRBV5-1, the J gene TRBJ1-4; D might be TRBD1 (6 bases). Germline CDR1 reads SGHRS; CDR2 reads YFSETQ. The CDR3 is 16 amino acids. The V end lost 4 bases, the J end lost 0 bases, and 13 bases lay between the germline ends. This chain's CDR3 is CASSPGVLATNEKLFF. The DNA of the CDR3 is TGCGCCAGCAGCCCAGGGGTTCTTGCAACTAATGAAAAACTGTTTTTT.

Comments on this clone: The junction and the germline gene differ at one end; a read error may be behind it. In the same sample, other DNA sequences code for this CDR3. This chain uses TRBV9 with TRBJ1-5; D unresolved. There are 14 residues in the CDR3. Germline lookup yields CDR1 SGDLS and CDR2 YYNGEE. CDR3 nucleotides: TGTGCCAGCAGTGTAGATTTAAGCAATCAGCCCCAGCATTTT. This sequence encodes CASSVDLSNQPQHF.

The chain joins TRBV12-3 or TRBV12-4 to TRBJ2-2; D remains ambiguous. V lost 4 bases to trimming and J lost 8 bases, with 8 bases between them. The CDR3 consists of 12 residues. DNA of the CDR3: TGTGCCAGCAGTTCCCGCCAGGGGGAGCTGTTTTTT. Protein sequence: CASSSRQGELFF.

In its sample, this clone was seen once. The chain uses TRBV5-1 and TRBJ2-1; 12 nucleotides align to TRBD2. Germline V CDR1 and CDR2: SGHRS, YFSETQ. Trimming at V came to 0 bases and at J to 8 bases, leaving 9 bases not matched to a gene. This CDR3 has 17 amino acids. In DNA, the CDR3 is TGCGCCAGCAGCTTGGAACCGGGACTAGCGGGTATCGATGAGCAGTTCTTC. Translation: CASSLEPGLAGIDEQFF.

This chain uses TRBV5-1 with TRBJ2-7; tentative D call: TRBD2 (6 bases). Trimming stripped 6 bases from V and 2 bases from J, with 18 bases between. CDR1 and CDR2 (germline): SGHRS, YFSETQ. CDR3 size: 15 residues. CDR3: CASNPSGGPTYEQYF. The CDR3 DNA sequence: TGCGCCAGCAACCCAAGCGGAGGGCCCACCTACGAGCAGTACTTC.

This sequence joins TRBV6-5 and TRBJ2-7, with D perhaps TRBD1 (6 bases). This CDR3 is built from 13 residues. V was cut by 7 bases and J by 2 bases, with 12 bases left in between. Per the germline V gene, CDR1 is MNHEY and CDR2 is SVGAGI. The CDR3 DNA reads TGTGCCAGCACCCTAAGGACAGCCTACGAGCAGTACTTC. Protein product: CASTLRTAYEQYF.

The genes are TRBV4-3 and TRBJ2-5; 9 nucleotides agree with TRBD2. This CDR3 region has 17 residues. Per the germline V gene, CDR1 is LGHNA and CDR2 is YSLEER. Trimming took 0 bases from V and 5 from J; bases not matched to a gene: 10. CDR3 in amino acids: CASSQDVQSSGAETQYF. DNA for the CDR3: TGCGCCAGCAGCCAAGACGTCCAATCTAGCGGGGCGGAGACCCAGTACTTC.